This paragraph covers one T cell receptor (beta chain) sequence. This entry is derived from a study of blood T cell repertoires in COVID-19. Whole-study context: Material from acute and convalescent COVID-19 was sourced from the United States, Italy and Spain. The cDNA or gDNA used as material had been derived from T cells, B-cell-depleted T cells, or PBMCs.

The CDR3 totals 13 residues. Trimming stripped 5 bases from V and 5 bases from J, with 9 bases between. CDR1 is MNHEY, CDR2 SMNVEV, per germline (reference sequence). Authors' methods: Counts of nucleated cells, estimated from reference gene primer amplification, were obtained. Clones were sequenced by immunoSEQ multiplex PCR, and TCRdb holds only the in-frame ones, with some missing. V, J and clone size are those of that table, while D and trimming were read from the DNA. Here the sample spans fewer than 85,000 clones, approximately 79% being singletons. The specimen sequenced was peripheral blood. This chain joins TRBV27 and TRBJ2-2; the D is unclear. The receptor comes from a man in his fifties or sixties with active or convalescent COVID-19. The CDR3 sequence is CASSPKETGELFF. The CDR3 DNA reads as TGTGCCAGCAGTCCCAAAGAGACCGGGGAGCTGTTTTTT.